A single sample is the source of the 21 T cell receptor beta chains below, sequenced in a study of cytomegalovirus exposure and HLA in healthy donors. PCR amplification relied on 60 Vbeta primers (plus 13 Jbeta primers). The repertoire was sequenced with immunoSEQ multiplex PCR; TCRdb's copy has only in-frame clones and lacks some. The sample lists fewer than 200,000 clones; 55% to 80% were seen once. Material for sequencing was PBMCs. Receptors were obtained from a woman aged 18-29 years in good health and CMV-seropositive.

In regard to this clone: The junction shows a germline mismatch at one end, possibly a read error. This sequence joins TRBV6-5 and TRBJ2-5, with 10 bases lining up with TRBD1. The CDR3 consists of 15 residues. Germline CDR1 is MNHEY and CDR2 is SVGAGI. DNA of the CDR3: TGTGCCAGCAGTACCCTGACAGGGGGCCAAAAGACCCAGTACTTC. Translation gives CASSTLTGGQKTQYF.

V gene TRBV19 combines with J gene TRBJ1-1; D unresolved. The CDR3 contains 12 residues. Germline CDR1 reads LNHDA; CDR2 reads SQIVND (reference sequence). The V end was cut by 5 bases, the J end by 0 bases, with 4 bases between. The DNA for the CDR3 is TGTGCCAGTAGTTTAATGAACACTGAAGCTTTCTTT. This translates into CASSLMNTEAFF.

The gene calls are TRBV9 and TRBJ1-5, with D possibly TRBD1 on 5 matching bases. CDR1 SGDLS and CDR2 YYNGEE come from the germline V gene. The ends were cut back, 0 bases at V and 9 bases at J, with 10 bases in the middle. There are 13 residues in the CDR3. CDR3 DNA sequence: TGTGCCAGCAGCGTAGGGGGCAATACGCCCCAGCATTTT. This codes for CASSVGGNTPQHF. Full variable domain (missing parts from reference TRBV9 and TRBJ1-5): DSGVTQTPKHLITATGQRVTLRCSPRSGDLSVYWYQQSLDQGLQFLIQYYNGEERAKGNILERFSAQQFPDLHSELNLSSLELGDSALYFCASSVGGNTPQHFGDGTRLSIL.

The chain is built from TRBV19 and TRBJ1-5; TRBD1 might be the D (6 bases). Germline V gene data show CDR1 as LNHDA and CDR2 as SQIVND (reference sequence). The V end was cut by 7 bases, the J end by 1 base, with 14 bases between. The CDR3 totals 15 residues. The CDR3 region is CASKVTGRSNQPQHF. CDR3 nucleotides: TGTGCCAGTAAGGTGACAGGACGGAGCAATCAGCCCCAGCATTTT.

This clone was observed a few times. The chain links TRBV6-1 to TRBJ2-3; a possible D gene is TRBD2 (5 bases). This CDR3 region has 15 residues. Germline V gene lookup returns CDR1 MNHNS and CDR2 SASEGT. The V gene lost 7 bases and the J gene lost 1 base, with 15 bases spanning the gap. Here the CDR3 reads CASNAGLRRTDTQYF. The CDR3 DNA follows: TGTGCCAGCAATGCCGGACTCCGACGCACAGATACGCAGTATTTT.

The chain carries TRBV6-5 and TRBJ1-2, with 9 bases aligning to TRBD1. The CDR3 runs to 15 residues. V shed 2 bases and J 6 bases; nucleotides not matched to a gene: 7. Germline V CDR1 and CDR2: MNHEY, SVGAGI. CDR3 sequence reads: CASSYQIQGADGYTF. For the CDR3, the DNA is TGTGCCAGCAGTTACCAAATACAGGGGGCAGATGGCTACACCTTC.

In DNA, the CDR3 is TGTGCCAGCAGTTTAGGGATCGGGGAGGAAGAGACCCAGTACTTC. Translated: CASSLGIGEEETQYF. This chain uses TRBV27 with TRBJ2-5, with D possibly TRBD2 on 6 matching bases. Per germline, CDR1 MNHEY and CDR2 SMNVEV (reference sequence). V lost 2 bases and J lost 3, with 13 bases in between. This CDR3 region has 15 residues.

In this sample, this clone turned up once. The chain uses TRBV10-1 and TRBJ2-3, with 8 nucleotides matching TRBD2. J was trimmed by 4 bases and V by 6 bases; bases with no gene match: 6. The germline V gene encodes CDR1 WNHNN and CDR2 SYGVQD (reference sequence). The CDR3 has 14 amino acids. This chain's CDR3 is CASSTGTSSDTQYF. For the CDR3, the DNA is TGCGCCAGCAGCACCGGGACTAGTTCAGATACGCAGTATTTT.

V usage is TRBV7-9 and J usage is TRBJ1-1; maybe TRBD1 (5 bases). Germline CDR1 reads SEHNR; CDR2 reads FQNEAQ (reference sequence). The CDR3 has 13 residues. V dropped 5 bases and J dropped 8 bases, with 15 bases sitting between them. CDR3 sequence (DNA): TGTGCCAGCAGCCCCAAAGGTGCAGGGGAAGCTTTCTTT. This encodes CASSPKGAGEAFF. Full variable domain (rest looked up from reference TRBV7-9 and TRBJ1-1): DTGVSQNPRHKITKRGQNVTFRCDPISEHNRLYWYRQTLGQGPEFLTYFQNEAQLEKSRLLSDRFSAERPKGSFSTLEIQRTEQGDSAMYLCASSPKGAGEAFFGQGTRLTVV.

This clone was seen a handful of times. This rearrangement joins TRBV6-1 to TRBJ2-7, with 8 bases identical to TRBD1. This CDR3 contains 14 residues. Per germline, CDR1 MNHNS and CDR2 SASEGT. The V segment lost 6 bases and the J segment 4 bases; nucleotides outside the gene matches: 8. In nucleotides, the CDR3 is TGTGCCAGCAGAGTGGGGCAGGGGGCATACGAGCAGTACTTC. As protein: CASRVGQGAYEQYF.

The V gene is TRBV4-2, the J gene TRBJ1-2; a weak D match, TRBD1 (6 bases). The CDR3 runs to 18 residues. The V end was cut by 0 bases, the J end by 8 bases, with 25 bases between. Germline V gene sequence: CDR1 LGHNA, CDR2 YNFKEQ. Here the CDR3 DNA reads TGTGCCAGCAGCCAAGATCCGTTAGGGACAAGTTCCCCCAGGGGCTACACCTTC. This sequence encodes CASSQDPLGTSSPRGYTF.

This clone was found a few times. This sequence joins TRBV7-9 and TRBJ2-7; TRBD2 matches at 8 bases. The CDR3 contains 13 residues. Trimming removed 5 bases from V and 3 bases from J; junction bases left unmatched: 3. Per germline, CDR1 SEHNR and CDR2 FQNEAQ (reference sequence). DNA for the CDR3: TGTGCCAGCAGCAGACTAGCGCTCTACGAGCAGTACTTC. Translated: CASSRLALYEQYF.

The rearrangement links TRBV2 to TRBJ2-7; D uncertain. Trimming removed 4 bases at V and 5 bases at J, with 9 bases between. This CDR3 has 12 residues. Germline V gene lookup returns CDR1 SNHLY and CDR2 FYNNEI. CDR3 in amino acids: CASSGQFDEQYF. The CDR3 nucleotides read TGTGCCAGCAGTGGGCAGTTCGACGAGCAGTACTTC.

This clone was found a few times. The chain is built from TRBV4-2 and TRBJ1-5; D is possibly TRBD1 (6 bases). This CDR3 contains 14 residues. V was shortened by 0 bases and J by 4 bases, with 7 bases between the two germline ends. CDR1 and CDR2 from the germline V gene are LGHNA and YNFKEQ. This CDR3 is CASSQDQGNQPQHF. The CDR3, as DNA: TGTGCCAGCAGCCAAGATCAGGGGAATCAGCCCCAGCATTTT.

The CDR3 DNA reads as TGTGCCTGGAGTGTCGGTAGCGGGAGCGGGTTCGCAGATACGCAGTATTTT. Protein product: CAWSVGSGSGFADTQYF. The rearrangement joins TRBV30 to TRBJ2-3, with 9 bases matching TRBD2. The CDR3 totals 17 residues. The trim removed 0 bases at V and 4 bases at J, leaving 11 bases unmatched. The V gene's germline CDR1 is GTSNPN and CDR2 SVGIG (reference sequence).

This chain joins TRBV30 and TRBJ1-6; maybe TRBD1 (5 bases). The V end was cut by 0 bases, the J end by 0 bases, with 12 bases between. CDR3 length equals 17 residues. Germline CDR1 reads GTSNPN; CDR2 reads SVGIG (reference sequence). The CDR3 reads CAWSVGVLSSYNSPLHF. CDR3 coding DNA: TGTGCCTGGAGTGTAGGGGTTTTAAGCTCCTATAATTCACCCCTCCACTTT.

J is TRBJ2-2 and V is TRBV28, with D uncertain. The CDR3 covers 12 residues. CDR1 MDHEN and CDR2 SYDVKM come from the germline V gene. Trimming removed 1 base at V and 6 bases at J, with 3 bases between. Written as DNA, the CDR3 is TGTGCCAGCAGTTTATTATCCGGGGAGCTGTTTTTT. It yields the protein CASSLLSGELFF.

This clone showed up just a few times. J is TRBJ2-1 and V is TRBV28; TRBD2 is a possible D gene (5 bases). Trimming cost V 1 base and J 8 bases, with 18 bases left between them. CDR1 and CDR2 (germline): MDHEN, SYDVKM. This CDR3 has 16 amino acids. CDR3 protein: CASSLSDWQNGHEQFF. In nucleotides, the CDR3 is TGTGCCAGCAGTTTATCGGACTGGCAAAACGGCCATGAGCAGTTCTTC.

The chain carries TRBV9 and TRBJ1-2; D unresolved. This CDR3 has 15 amino acids. The V gene lost 3 bases and the J gene lost 0 bases, with 12 bases spanning the gap. Looked up from germline, CDR1 is SGDLS and CDR2 is YYNGEE. The CDR3 nucleotides are TGTGCCAGCAGCGCACGGACCGGGGCTAACTATGGCTACACCTTC. Protein: CASSARTGANYGYTF.

V and J are TRBV30 and TRBJ2-1, with D uncertain. V dropped 4 bases and J dropped 4 bases, with 8 bases sitting between them. The CDR3 sequence is 12 residues long. Per germline, CDR1 GTSNPN and CDR2 SVGIG (reference sequence). The CDR3 DNA reads as TGTGCCTGGACCCCCAATTACAATGAGCAGTTCTTC. Its translation: CAWTPNYNEQFF.

The chain uses TRBV6-5 and TRBJ2-1; D may be TRBD1 (6 bases). Germline V CDR1 and CDR2: MNHEY, SVGAGI. The V and J ends lost 6 bases and 10 bases respectively, with 16 bases between them. The CDR3 spans 13 residues. CDR3 loop: CASSLLQGLEQFF. CDR3 nucleotides: TGTGCCAGCAGCCTACTACAGGGCTTAGAGCAGTTCTTC.